The present entry profiles one T cell receptor (beta chain) with its context. Method: immunoSEQ multiplex PCR; TCRdb's copy keeps in-frame clones and lacks some. The sample holds roughly 34,000 clones, nearly 90% seen once. The record originates from a study of preoperative IRX-2 immunotherapy in early breast cancer. The CDR3 is 15 amino acids. Germline V CDR1 and CDR2: LGHNT, FRNRAP. The treatment denotes: preoperative locoregional IRX-2 cytokine immunotherapy. This phase Ib study tested locoregional IRX-2 cytokine immunotherapy given before surgery. The TCR sequence derives from a human donor with breast cancer. Specimen: tumor tissue, collected after IRX-2 immunotherapy. V and J are TRBV12-5 and TRBJ2-3; 8 bases fit TRBD2. Here the CDR3 reads CASILGLGAADTQYF. For the CDR3, the DNA is TGTGCCAGCATCCTGGGACTAGGGGCGGCAGATACGCAGTATTTT. The variable domain in full, completed from reference TRBV12-5 and TRBJ2-3, reads DARVTQTPRHKVTEMGQEVTMRCQPILGHNTVFWYRQTMMQGLELLAYFRNRAPLDDSGMPKDRFSAEMPDATLATLKIQPSEPRDSAVYFCASILGLGAADTQYFGPGTRLTVL.